The rows below give T cell receptor beta chains drawn from one sample of a study of T cells in Graves' hyperthyroidism and ophthalmopathy. From the multiplex PCR reads, TCRdb called clonotypes with MiXCR, one entry per CDR3 protein. Of 250,000 or so distinct CDR3 sequences in the sample, roughly 15% were seen once. The material sequenced was blood. The receptors originated from a woman aged 45 to 65 with Graves' hyperthyroidism that later progressed to Graves' ophthalmopathy. Each CDR3 is given with its conserved first and last residue. The D gene is left open where the match is weak. The listing skips clone size in some rows; elsewhere it reads once, few, many or a size class.

clone_size: NA
v_call: TRBV11-2
j_call: TRBJ2-2
d_call: NA
cdr3_aa: CASSLVTGPNTGELFF
cdr3_nt: TGTGCCAGCAGCTTGGTTACGGGCCCGAACACCGGGGAGCTGTTTTTT

clone_size: few
v_call: TRBV19
j_call: TRBJ1-5
d_call: NA
cdr3_aa: CASRLDSWFQPQHF
cdr3_nt: TGTGCCAGTAGACTCGACAGTTGGTTTCAGCCCCAGCATTTT

clone_size: many
v_call: TRBV11-1
j_call: TRBJ1-1
d_call: NA
cdr3_aa: CASSLGGLLIGGTEAFF
cdr3_nt: TGTGCCAGCAGCCTGGGCGGACTCCTTATAGGCGGCACTGAAGCTTTCTTT

clone_size: NA
v_call: TRBV28
j_call: TRBJ2-1
d_call: TRBD2
cdr3_aa: CASSGIGLARSSYNEQFF
cdr3_nt: TGTGCCAGCAGTGGCATTGGACTAGCGCGGAGCTCCTACAATGAGCAGTTCTTC

clone_size: many
v_call: TRBV2
j_call: TRBJ2-7
d_call: NA
cdr3_aa: CASSELGLNYEQYF
cdr3_nt: TGTGCCAGCAGTGAACTAGGGCTCAACTACGAGCAGTACTTC

clone_size: NA
v_call: TRBV9
j_call: TRBJ2-3
d_call: TRBD2
cdr3_aa: CASSVGTSPGLVATDTQYF
cdr3_nt: TGTGCCAGCAGCGTCGGTACGAGTCCGGGACTAGTAGCGACAGATACGCAGTATTTT

clone_size: few
v_call: TRBV9
j_call: TRBJ2-1
d_call: NA
cdr3_aa: CASSVSGISYNEQFF
cdr3_nt: TGTGCCAGCAGCGTATCGGGGATCTCCTACAATGAGCAGTTCTTC

clone_size: many
v_call: TRBV10-1
j_call: TRBJ2-3
d_call: TRBD2
cdr3_aa: CASSDGLAGVTDTQYF
cdr3_nt: TGCGCCAGCAGTGATGGACTAGCGGGAGTCACAGATACGCAGTATTTT

clone_size: few
v_call: TRBV29-1
j_call: TRBJ2-1
d_call: NA
cdr3_aa: CSAEGGRGSEQFF
cdr3_nt: TGCAGCGCAGAGGGGGGTAGGGGATCTGAGCAGTTCTTC

clone_size: many
v_call: TRBV5-1
j_call: TRBJ1-4
d_call: NA
cdr3_aa: CASRSRMLEDEKLFF
cdr3_nt: TGCGCCAGCAGGTCGAGAATGTTGGAGGATGAAAAACTGTTTTTT

clone_size: many
v_call: TRBV5-1
j_call: TRBJ2-7
d_call: TRBD1
cdr3_aa: CASRPSPGTGKYEQYF
cdr3_nt: TGCGCCAGCCGACCCTCTCCCGGGACAGGGAAATACGAGCAGTACTTC

clone_size: many
v_call: TRBV27
j_call: TRBJ2-7
d_call: NA
cdr3_aa: CATLREPYEQYF
cdr3_nt: TGTGCCACGCTCAGGGAACCTTACGAGCAGTACTTC

clone_size: once
v_call: TRBV20-1
j_call: TRBJ1-1
d_call: NA
cdr3_aa: CSATGTAVKAFF
cdr3_nt: TGCAGTGCTACTGGGACCGCTGTAAAAGCTTTCTTT

clone_size: many
v_call: TRBV6-1
j_call: TRBJ2-7
d_call: NA
cdr3_aa: CASSGRARTYEQYF
cdr3_nt: TGTGCCAGCAGTGGCCGTGCTCGGACCTACGAGCAGTACTTC

clone_size: NA
v_call: TRBV5-4
j_call: TRBJ2-3
d_call: TRBD1
cdr3_aa: CASSADRDRSTDTQYF
cdr3_nt: TGTGCCAGCAGCGCAGACCGGGACAGGAGCACAGATACGCAGTATTTT

clone_size: few
v_call: TRBV10-1
j_call: TRBJ2-4
d_call: NA
cdr3_aa: CASSESASRNIQYF
cdr3_nt: TGCGCCAGCAGTGAGTCCGCCAGTAGGAACATTCAGTACTTC

clone_size: few
v_call: TRBV7-9
j_call: TRBJ2-6
d_call: NA
cdr3_aa: CASSSQRRGATGANVLTF
cdr3_nt: TGTGCCAGCAGCTCTCAGAGGAGGGGGGCTACTGGGGCCAACGTCCTGACTTTC

clone_size: many
v_call: TRBV7-9
j_call: TRBJ2-5
d_call: NA
cdr3_aa: CASSLAGQKDQAQYF
cdr3_nt: TGTGCCAGCAGCTTAGCGGGGCAGAAAGACCAGGCCCAGTACTTC

clone_size: many
v_call: TRBV2
j_call: TRBJ2-7
d_call: NA
cdr3_aa: CASRKGTYEQYF
cdr3_nt: TGTGCCAGCAGAAAAGGGACCTACGAGCAGTACTTC

clone_size: many
v_call: TRBV13
j_call: TRBJ2-3
d_call: TRBD2
cdr3_aa: CASSLTAGGPDTQYF
cdr3_nt: TGTGCCAGCAGCTTAACAGCGGGAGGACCAGATACGCAGTATTTT

clone_size: many
v_call: TRBV28
j_call: TRBJ2-7
d_call: TRBD2
cdr3_aa: CASRIAGSSYEQYF
cdr3_nt: TGTGCCAGCAGAATAGCGGGAAGCTCCTACGAGCAGTACTTC

clone_size: many
v_call: TRBV6-1
j_call: TRBJ1-5
d_call: NA
cdr3_aa: CASSLSAGPRQPQHF
cdr3_nt: TGTGCCAGCAGCCTTTCCGCGGGGCCACGCCAGCCCCAGCATTTT

clone_size: many
v_call: TRBV20-1
j_call: TRBJ2-7
d_call: NA
cdr3_aa: CSARYANEQYF
cdr3_nt: TGCAGTGCTAGATACGCAAACGAGCAGTACTTC

clone_size: few
v_call: TRBV19
j_call: TRBJ2-6
d_call: NA
cdr3_aa: CASNPGGAGANVLTF
cdr3_nt: TGTGCCAGTAACCCTGGGGGCGCTGGGGCCAACGTCCTGACTTTC

clone_size: few
v_call: TRBV6-1
j_call: TRBJ2-5
d_call: NA
cdr3_aa: CASSPLSTVKETQYF
cdr3_nt: TGTGCCAGCAGCCCCCTATCGACAGTAAAAGAGACCCAGTACTTC

clone_size: NA
v_call: TRBV6-1
j_call: TRBJ2-1
d_call: NA
cdr3_aa: CASSTADNYNEQFF
cdr3_nt: TGTGCCAGCAGTACGGCTGACAACTACAATGAGCAGTTCTTC

clone_size: many
v_call: TRBV5-1
j_call: TRBJ2-7
d_call: TRBD2
cdr3_aa: CASSPGASGRAGEQYF
cdr3_nt: TGCGCCAGCAGCCCGGGAGCTAGCGGGAGGGCCGGCGAGCAGTACTTC

clone_size: NA
v_call: TRBV20-1
j_call: TRBJ2-2
d_call: TRBD1
cdr3_aa: CSARRQGANTGELFF
cdr3_nt: TGCAGTGCACGGAGACAGGGGGCGAACACCGGGGAGCTGTTTTTT

clone_size: many
v_call: TRBV20-1
j_call: TRBJ1-1
d_call: NA
cdr3_aa: CSASLPKNSSRTEAFF
cdr3_nt: TGCAGTGCTAGTCTCCCAAAAAACTCAAGTAGGACTGAAGCTTTCTTT

clone_size: NA
v_call: TRBV3-1
j_call: TRBJ2-3
d_call: TRBD2
cdr3_aa: CASSQEGRATNTQYF
cdr3_nt: TGTGCCAGCAGCCAAGAGGGGAGGGCCACAAATACGCAGTATTTT

clone_size: many
v_call: TRBV5-5
j_call: TRBJ2-5
d_call: NA
cdr3_aa: CASSPQGIQETQYF
cdr3_nt: TGTGCCAGCAGCCCACAGGGAATCCAAGAGACCCAGTACTTC

clone_size: many
v_call: TRBV29-1
j_call: TRBJ2-3
d_call: NA
cdr3_aa: CSVGSGTDTQYF
cdr3_nt: TGCAGCGTTGGGTCAGGGACAGATACGCAGTATTTT

clone_size: many
v_call: TRBV10-3
j_call: TRBJ1-1
d_call: NA
cdr3_aa: CAISELAVKNTEAFF
cdr3_nt: TGTGCCATCAGTGAGTTGGCAGTTAAGAACACTGAAGCTTTCTTT